The rows below give T cell receptor beta chains drawn from one sample of a study of T cells after yellow fever vaccination. TCRdb re-called the 5' RACE reads through MiXCR, storing one row per CDR3 protein. The data show 300,000 or so distinct CDR3 sequences, 13% seen once. Material: CD4+ T cells sorted from PBMCs, obtained 45 days after the yellow fever booster vaccination. The receptors were sampled from a man aged 30 to 45 who received the YFV17D yellow fever vaccine. The CDR3 runs from the conserved cysteine through the conserved F or W. A D gene is named only where the DNA matches it firmly. Part of the rows lack a size; the others show once, few, many or a class for expanded clones.

V gene	D gene	clone size	J gene	CDR3 protein	CDR3 DNA
TRBV5-1	.	few	TRBJ2-5	CASSALQGKETQYF	TGCGCCAGCAGTGCCCTCCAGGGAAAAGAGACCCAGTACTTC
TRBV7-8	.	.	TRBJ1-3	CASSFGWGASGNTIYF	TGTGCCAGCAGCTTTGGCTGGGGGGCCTCTGGAAACACCATATATTTT
TRBV7-2	.	many	TRBJ2-5	CASSFALETQYF	TGTGCCAGCAGCTTTGCTTTAGAGACCCAGTACTTC
TRBV20-1	TRBD2	.	TRBJ2-1	CSASTSGSFNEQFF	TGCAGTGCTTCGACTAGCGGGAGTTTTAATGAGCAGTTCTTC
TRBV12-3/TRBV12-4	.	.	TRBJ2-1	CASSFFALDRFGEFF	TGTGCCAGCAGTTTTTTCGCCCTAGATAGATTCGGGGAGTTCTTC
TRBV10-1	.	many	TRBJ2-7	CASSPGDLGEQYF	TGCGCCAGCAGCCCCGGGGACCTCGGCGAGCAGTACTTC
TRBV5-6	.	few	TRBJ2-5	CASSLAGWFQETQYF	TGTGCCAGCAGCTTGGCCGGATGGTTCCAAGAGACCCAGTACTTC
TRBV29-1	TRBD1	.	TRBJ2-3	CSSTGGATDTQYF	TGCAGCTCCACAGGGGGCGCAACAGATACGCAGTATTTT
TRBV12-3/TRBV12-4	.	many	TRBJ2-7	CASSPSLYEQYF	TGTGCCAGCAGTCCATCGCTCTACGAGCAGTACTTC
TRBV10-1	.	.	TRBJ2-1	CASRHINEQFF	TGCGCCAGCAGGCATATCAATGAGCAGTTCTTC
TRBV29-1	TRBD2	many	TRBJ2-1	CSGGLAFREQFF	TGCAGCGGTGGACTAGCGTTCAGAGAGCAGTTCTTC
TRBV20-1	TRBD2	few	TRBJ2-2	CSATFSGSKPGELFF	TGCAGTGCTACCTTTAGCGGGAGCAAGCCCGGGGAGCTGTTTTTT
TRBV6-5	TRBD2	many	TRBJ2-7	CASSPGGIYEQYF	TGTGCCAGCAGTCCGGGGGGGATTTACGAGCAGTACTTC
TRBV20-1	TRBD2	.	TRBJ2-1	CSARRRLAGNNEQFF	TGCAGTGCTAGAAGGCGACTAGCGGGGAACAATGAGCAGTTCTTC
TRBV7-6	.	.	TRBJ1-1	CASTYQPGEMNTEAFF	TGTGCCAGCACCTACCAGCCAGGGGAAATGAACACTGAAGCTTTCTTT
TRBV18	.	many	TRBJ2-5	CASSPFLQETQYF	TGTGCCAGCTCACCATTTCTGCAAGAGACCCAGTACTTC
TRBV20-1	.	few	TRBJ2-3	CSPLWGDTDTQYF	TGCAGCCCCCTTTGGGGAGACACAGATACGCAGTATTTT
TRBV12-3/TRBV12-4	.	.	TRBJ2-1	CASSPPGPKIHEQFF	TGTGCCAGCAGTCCACCGGGACCCAAAATACATGAGCAGTTCTTC
TRBV5-1	TRBD2	few	TRBJ2-1	CASSWRGVGNEQFF	TGCGCCAGCAGCTGGCGGGGGGTTGGGAATGAGCAGTTCTTC
TRBV4-1	.	few	TRBJ1-1	CASSQEYKAFF	TGCGCCAGCAGCCAAGAGTACAAAGCTTTCTTT
TRBV2	TRBD2	few	TRBJ2-1	CASSRSGLAVSYNEQFF	TGTGCCAGCAGCCGTTCGGGACTAGCGGTCTCCTACAATGAGCAGTTCTTC
TRBV24-1	.	few	TRBJ2-2	CASSGEPTGELFF	TGTGCGTCCTCGGGCGAACCCACCGGGGAGCTGTTTTTT
TRBV5-1	.	few	TRBJ2-1	CASSLEGEAYNEQFF	TGCGCCAGCAGCTTAGAAGGGGAGGCCTACAATGAGCAGTTCTTC
TRBV20-1	TRBD1	many	TRBJ2-1	CSATSGRGYNEQFF	TGCAGTGCTACAAGTGGCAGGGGGTACAATGAGCAGTTCTTC
TRBV10-3	.	.	TRBJ2-3	CAISSAADTQYF	TGTGCCATCAGCTCGGCAGCGGATACGCAGTATTTT
TRBV12-3/TRBV12-4	.	.	TRBJ2-7	CASSPGPDYEQYF	TGTGCCAGCAGCCCTGGACCGGACTACGAGCAGTACTTC
TRBV29-1	TRBD1	once	TRBJ1-1	CSVEGTGNTEAFF	TGCAGCGTTGAAGGGACAGGGAACACTGAAGCTTTCTTT
TRBV20-1	.	many	TRBJ1-2	CSATGTENYGYTF	TGCAGTGCAACTGGGACGGAGAACTATGGCTACACCTTC
TRBV2	.	.	TRBJ1-2	CASSADNYGYTF	TGTGCCAGCAGTGCAGACAATTATGGCTACACCTTC
TRBV5-1	.	many	TRBJ1-1	CASSLGGANAEAFF	TGCGCCAGCAGCTTGGGCGGGGCGAATGCCGAAGCTTTCTTT
TRBV5-1	.	.	TRBJ2-7	CASRDPYAYEQYF	TGCGCCAGCAGGGATCCCTACGCCTACGAGCAGTACTTC
TRBV28	.	few	TRBJ1-1	CASSFNRVGTEAFF	TGTGCCAGCAGTTTTAACAGGGTGGGCACTGAAGCTTTCTTT
TRBV18	.	few	TRBJ1-4	CASSPGNNEKLFF	TGTGCCAGCTCACCAGGGAATAATGAAAAACTGTTTTTT
TRBV10-3	TRBD1	.	TRBJ2-7	CAISDRGQGVYEQYF	TGTGCCATCAGTGATCGTGGACAGGGGGTATACGAGCAGTACTTC
TRBV19	.	.	TRBJ2-1	CASREDPYNEQFF	TGTGCCAGCAGGGAGGACCCCTACAATGAGCAGTTCTTC
TRBV12-3/TRBV12-4	.	few	TRBJ1-2	CASSSYRGYTF	TGTGCCAGCAGCTCCTATCGTGGCTACACCTTC
TRBV10-3	TRBD1	.	TRBJ1-2	CAISEGRGLVGYTF	TGTGCCATCAGTGAGGGCAGGGGGCTTGTTGGCTACACCTTC
TRBV20-1	.	few	TRBJ2-7	CSARKIGVTPLREQYF	TGCAGTGCTAGAAAGATCGGTGTGACTCCACTACGGGAGCAGTACTTC
TRBV7-9	.	few	TRBJ1-3	CASTPSSSGNTIYF	TGTGCCAGCACCCCCTCCTCCTCTGGAAACACCATATATTTT
TRBV6-1	TRBD2	few	TRBJ2-3	CASSSPGLAGGDTQYF	TGTGCCAGCTCTAGCCCGGGACTAGCGGGAGGAGATACGCAGTATTTT
TRBV7-2	.	few	TRBJ2-1	CASSLKGHEQFF	TGTGCCAGCAGCTTAAAGGGCCATGAGCAGTTCTTC
TRBV6-6	.	many	TRBJ2-7	CATLGVSSYEQYF	TGTGCCACCCTCGGGGTGAGCTCCTACGAGCAGTACTTC
TRBV25-1	.	few	TRBJ2-3	CASSDPGADTQYF	TGTGCCAGCAGTGACCCCGGGGCAGATACGCAGTATTTT
TRBV7-2	.	few	TRBJ2-1	CASRLGRGSSYNEQFF	TGTGCCAGCAGACTGGGCCGGGGGAGCTCCTACAATGAGCAGTTCTTC
TRBV27	.	few	TRBJ2-3	CATRLAGSDTQYF	TGTGCCACCCGATTGGCGGGGTCAGATACGCAGTATTTT
TRBV12-3/TRBV12-4	.	few	TRBJ2-7	CASSWDATYEQYF	TGTGCCAGCAGCTGGGACGCTACCTACGAGCAGTACTTC
TRBV20-1	.	.	TRBJ2-5	CSALRMTQYF	TGCAGTGCCCTTCGAATGACCCAGTACTTC
TRBV9	.	.	TRBJ2-1	CASSVAEFERFF	TGTGCCAGCAGCGTAGCTGAATTCGAGCGGTTCTTC
TRBV6-2/TRBV6-3	.	few	TRBJ2-3	CASKQNTQYF	TGTGCCAGCAAGCAGAATACGCAGTATTTT
TRBV3-1	TRBD1	few	TRBJ2-7	CASSATGGPRSYEQYF	TGTGCCAGCAGCGCGACAGGGGGCCCCAGGAGCTACGAGCAGTACTTC
TRBV12-3/TRBV12-4	.	many	TRBJ2-2	CASSLRRNTGELFF	TGCGCCAGCAGCTTGCGTAGGAACACCGGGGAGCTGTTTTTT
TRBV2	.	.	TRBJ2-2	CASKVTVNTGELFF	TGTGCCAGCAAGGTGACAGTGAACACCGGGGAGCTGTTTTTT
TRBV5-5	.	.	TRBJ1-4	CASSSPWGGSNEKLFF	TGTGCCAGCAGCTCCCCCTGGGGAGGATCTAATGAAAAACTGTTTTTT